This entry lists 6 T cell receptor beta chains sequenced from one sample in a study of T-cell reconstitution after alpha-beta-depleted transplantation in children. Preparation of the TCRbeta library involved a method that used unique molecular identifiers. Each CDR3 protein is one row after TCRdb ran MiXCR on the PCR reads. Of some 220,000 distinct CDR3 sequences in the sample, approximately 11% were seen once. The sequenced sample was PBMCs, obtained before TCRalphabeta/CD19-depleted stem cell transplant. The receptors originated from a child younger than two with acute myeloid leukemia, due to receive a stem cell transplant.

In its sample, this clonotype was seen many times. At one boundary the junction diverges from the germline segment, which might be a read error. The chain links TRBV28 to TRBJ2-7, with a possible D match to TRBD1 (6 bases). The CDR3 covers 13 residues. Per the germline V gene, CDR1 is MDHEN and CDR2 is SYDVKM. CDR3: CATSWDTSYEQYF. CDR3 in DNA: TGTGCCACCAGTTGGGACACCTCCTACGAGCAGTACTTC.

J is TRBJ2-1 and V is TRBV20-1; 14 bases agree with TRBD2. Germline trimming cut 6 bases from V and 6 bases from J; bases unmatched to any gene: 4. The CDR3 consists of 14 residues. Germline lookup yields CDR1 DFQATT and CDR2 SNEGSKA (reference sequence). CDR3 in amino acids: CSASGTSGSNEQFF. The CDR3 DNA reads as TGCAGTGCCTCCGGGACTAGCGGGAGCAATGAGCAGTTCTTC.

This clonotype is classed as medium-sized (0.01 to 0.1%). The rearrangement links TRBV6-2 or TRBV6-3 to TRBJ2-5; 9 nucleotides align to TRBD1. Germline V lookup: CDR1 MNHEY, CDR2 SVGEGT. The CDR3 contains 16 residues. The trim removed 4 bases at V and 2 bases at J, leaving 8 bases unmatched. CDR3 amino acids: CASSWGGTGRQETQYF. CDR3 in DNA: TGTGCCAGCAGTTGGGGAGGGACAGGGAGACAAGAGACCCAGTACTTC.

This clonotype has a count of ten or more. This chain joins TRBV5-1 and TRBJ1-1; D is unresolved. V shed 7 bases and J shed 0 bases, with 13 bases lying between them. CDR3 length: 14 residues. CDR1 is SGHRS and CDR2 is YFSETQ in the germline V gene. CDR3 in DNA: TGCGCCAGCGGAAAGGATCTTATGAACACTGAAGCTTTCTTT. This translates into CASGKDLMNTEAFF.

This clonotype was found many times. The junction departs from the called germline gene at one end, perhaps through a read error. The rearrangement links TRBV4-1 to TRBJ2-5, with no clear D. The germline gives CDR1 MGHRA, CDR2 YSYEKL. This CDR3 is built from 13 residues. The CDR3 coding sequence is TGCGCCAGCAGCCAAGAGAATGGCCCCTCCAAGGACTTC. It specifies CASSQENGPSKDF.

The sample holds many counts of this clonotype. V and J are TRBV5-1 and TRBJ1-4; weak D call: TRBD1 (6 bases). The CDR3 extends over 13 amino acids. V lost 5 bases and J lost 4, with 9 bases in between. The germline V gene encodes CDR1 SGHRS and CDR2 YFSETQ. The DNA of the CDR3 is TGCGCCAGCAGGGACAGAGATAATGAAAAACTGTTTTTT. Translating gives CASRDRDNEKLFF.